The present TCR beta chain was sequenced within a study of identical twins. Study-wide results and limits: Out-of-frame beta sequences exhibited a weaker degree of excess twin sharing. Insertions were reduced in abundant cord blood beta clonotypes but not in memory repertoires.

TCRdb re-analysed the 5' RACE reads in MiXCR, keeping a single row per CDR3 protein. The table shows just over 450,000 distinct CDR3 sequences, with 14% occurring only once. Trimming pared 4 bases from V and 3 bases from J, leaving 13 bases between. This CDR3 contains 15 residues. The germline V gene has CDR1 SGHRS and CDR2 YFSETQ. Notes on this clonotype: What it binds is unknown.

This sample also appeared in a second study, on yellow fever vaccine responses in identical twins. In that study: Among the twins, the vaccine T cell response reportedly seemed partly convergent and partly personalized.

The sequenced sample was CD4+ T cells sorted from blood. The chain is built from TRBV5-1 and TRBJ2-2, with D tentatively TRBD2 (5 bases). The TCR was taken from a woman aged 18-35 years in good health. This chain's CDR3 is CASSTGHGDTGELFF. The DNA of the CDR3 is TGCGCCAGCAGCACCGGGCACGGGGACACCGGGGAGCTGTTTTTT.